A single sample gave rise to the 15 T cell receptor beta chains below, sequenced in a study of metastatic and nonmetastatic thyroid tumors. Via MiXCR, TCRdb re-called the PCR reads. This sample has approximately 44,000 clones, with 20% to 25% found just once. Patients had received no treatment of any kind before thyroid surgery. The specimen sequenced was tumor tissue. The receptors shown here come from a female donor with papillary thyroid cancer or a benign thyroid nodule (not recorded which). Some clones in this sample may be carry-over from other donors' samples.

This clone was recorded at least ten times. The V call is TRBV30, the J call TRBJ1-4; TRBD1 matches at 8 bases. The CDR3 is 13 amino acids. The V gene end was trimmed by 8 bases and the J gene end by 3 bases; junction bases not matched to a gene: 5. Germline lookup yields CDR1 GTSNPN and CDR2 SVGIG (reference sequence). CDR3 nucleotides: TGTGCCATGACAGGGGTGGCTAATGAAAAACTGTTTTTT. It codes for CAMTGVANEKLFF. The full variable domain, with the rest looked up from reference TRBV30 and TRBJ1-4, is SQTIHQWPATLVQPVGSPLSLECTVEGTSNPNLYWYRQAAGRGLQLLFYSVGIGQISSEVPQNLSASRPQDRQFILSSKKLLLSDSGFYLCAMTGVANEKLFFGSGTQLSVL.

This clone came up many times. Being one base from a much bigger clone, this may be a read error. The sample carries other DNA sequences with the same CDR3. CDR3 loop: CASSFQGYEQYF. For the CDR3, the DNA is TGTGCCAGCAGCTTTCAGGGCTACGAGCAGTACTTT. The genes are TRBV7-2 and TRBJ2-7; maybe TRBD1 (5 bases). In germline, CDR1 is SGHTA, CDR2 FQGNSA. CDR3 length equals 12 residues. The full variable domain, rest sourced from reference TRBV7-2 and TRBJ2-7, is GAGVSQSPSNKVTEKGKDVELRCDPISGHTALYWYRQSLGQGLEFLIYFQGNSAPDKSGLPSDRFSAERTGGSVSTLTIQRTQQEDSAVYLCASSFQGYEQYFGPGTRLTVT.

The J gene is TRBJ1-2, the V gene TRBV2, with TRBD1 matching 7 bases. CDR1 and CDR2 from the germline V gene are SNHLY and FYNNEI. Unmatched junction bases numbered 5, after V lost 6 bases and J lost 4 bases. The CDR3 spans 13 residues. CDR3 nucleotides: TGTGCCAGCAGACAACAGGGGATCTATGGCTACACCTTC. Encoded protein: CASRQQGIYGYTF.

The genes are TRBV5-4 and TRBJ1-3, with TRBD1 identical over 7 bases. The CDR3 is 16 amino acids. CDR1 SGHNT and CDR2 YYREEE come from the germline V gene (reference sequence). V lost 3 bases, J lost 1 base, and 7 bases stayed unmatched. This CDR3 is CASSSGQARSGNTIYF. CDR3 nucleotide sequence: TGTGCCAGCAGCTCCGGACAGGCTAGGTCTGGAAACACCATATATTTT.

This clone has just a few counts. The genes are TRBV13 and TRBJ2-7; tentatively, D is TRBD1 or TRBD2 (6 bases each). The V and J ends lost 4 bases and 0 bases respectively, with 10 bases between them. This CDR3 has 14 residues. Looked up from germline, CDR1 is PRHDT and CDR2 is FYEKMQ (reference sequence). The CDR3, as DNA: TGTGCCAGCAGCTCCGGGGGCAACTCCTACGAGCAGTACTTC. This translates into CASSSGGNSYEQYF.

This clone has a count of ten or more. One end of the junction is discordant with germline, which a read error may explain. CDR3 sequence reads: CASREAAGTEAFF. The DNA of the CDR3 is TGTGCCAGCAGGGAAGCGGCGGGAACTGAAGCTTTCTTT. This chain connects TRBV6-1 to TRBJ1-1, with unresolved D. This CDR3 contains 13 residues. The germline CDR1 and CDR2 sequences are MNHNS and SASEGT.

This clone occurred a few times. The J gene is TRBJ2-7, the V gene TRBV6-2 or TRBV6-3; D might be TRBD1 or TRBD2, each matching 5 bases. Germline CDR1 is MNHEY and CDR2 is SVGEGT. Trimming left V 5 bases short and J 3 bases short, with 14 bases between. CDR3 length: 14 residues. CDR3 protein: CASSTMMGDYEQYF. CDR3 DNA sequence: TGTGCCAGCAGTACGATGATGGGGGACTACGAGCAGTACTTC.

This clone appeared many times. This rearrangement joins TRBV12-3 or TRBV12-4 to TRBJ1-1; TRBD1 matches at 8 bases. Germline trimming cut 6 bases from V and 8 bases from J; bases unmatched to any gene: 8. There are 13 residues in the CDR3. The CDR3 DNA reads as TGTGCCAGCAGGACTAGGACAGGGTTGGAAGCTTTCTTT. Amino acids: CASRTRTGLEAFF.

This clone was picked up many times. This chain joins TRBV2 and TRBJ1-3, with TRBD1 matching over 8 bases. CDR3 length equals 16 residues. From germline, CDR1 is SNHLY and CDR2 FYNNEI. After removal of 6 bases from V and 0 bases from J, the junction contained 7 bases not matched to a gene. The CDR3 sequence: CASRGAGGYSGNTIYF. CDR3 in DNA: TGTGCCAGCAGGGGGGCAGGGGGCTACTCTGGAAACACCATATATTTT.

This clone was observed a handful of times. The rearrangement uses TRBV12-3 or TRBV12-4 and TRBJ2-7; 13 bases agree with TRBD2. V gave up 6 bases and J gave up 2 bases; unmatched junction bases: 13. CDR3 size: 18 residues. For the CDR3, the DNA is TGTGCCAGCAGCCCAACACCTGGACTAGCGGGAGCTACCTACGAGCAGTACTTC. Protein product: CASSPTPGLAGATYEQYF.

This clone has more than one count but fewer than ten. The chain recombines TRBV6-1 with TRBJ2-7, with 7 bases matching TRBD2. Germline-derived CDR1 and CDR2 are MNHNS and SASEGT. The V gene end was trimmed by 6 bases and the J gene end by 2 bases; junction bases not matched to a gene: 7. This CDR3 has 14 amino acids. In DNA, the CDR3 is TGTGCCAGCAGCCCGGGAGGTAGGGCCTACGAGCAGTACTTC. Amino acids: CASSPGGRAYEQYF.

This clone is judged medium-sized (0.01 to 0.1%). The chain combines TRBV6-1 with TRBJ1-6; 8 nucleotides line up with TRBD1. V dropped 8 bases and J dropped 8; count of bases not matched to a gene: 14. Germline V CDR1 and CDR2: MNHNS, SASEGT. CDR3 length: 16 residues. The chain's CDR3 is CASGNPGQVFYSPLHF. CDR3 coding DNA: TGTGCCAGCGGAAATCCGGGACAGGTCTTTTATTCACCCCTCCACTTT.

V usage is TRBV6-1 and J usage is TRBJ2-3; the D is unclear. V gave up 5 bases and J gave up 4 bases, with 13 bases separating them. The CDR3 extends over 14 amino acids. Germline CDR1 MNHNS, CDR2 SASEGT. Here the CDR3 DNA reads TGTGCCAGCAGTCAGGATCATGAGGCAGATACGCAGTATTTT. Translated, it gives CASSQDHEADTQYF.

The chain recombines TRBV10-2 with TRBJ1-2; 7 nucleotides line up with TRBD1. Trimming removed 9 bases from V and 7 bases from J; junction bases left unmatched: 11. The CDR3 is 13 amino acids. Germline loops: CDR1 WSHSY, CDR2 SAAADI. CDR3 region: CASQRGQGSGYTF. CDR3 nucleotides: TGCGCCAGTCAAAGGGGGCAGGGTAGTGGCTACACCTTC.

The V and J genes are TRBV12-3 or TRBV12-4 and TRBJ2-1; D gene ambiguous. Trimming took 3 bases from V and 10 from J, leaving 13 bases between them. This CDR3 spans 13 amino acids. The CDR3 nucleotides read TGTGCCAGCAGTTTTTGGTCCGGGTACGAGCAGTTCTTC. It is translated as CASSFWSGYEQFF.